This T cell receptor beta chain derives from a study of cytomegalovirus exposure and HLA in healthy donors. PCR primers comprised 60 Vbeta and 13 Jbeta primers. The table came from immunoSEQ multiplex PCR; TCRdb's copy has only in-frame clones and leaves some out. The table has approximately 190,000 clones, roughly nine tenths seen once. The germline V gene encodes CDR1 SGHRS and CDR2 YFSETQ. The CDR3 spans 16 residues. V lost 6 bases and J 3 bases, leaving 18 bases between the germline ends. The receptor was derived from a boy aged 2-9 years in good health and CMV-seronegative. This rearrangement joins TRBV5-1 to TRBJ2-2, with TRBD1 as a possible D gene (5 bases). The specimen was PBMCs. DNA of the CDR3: TGCGCCAGCACCTCCTCCACAGGTGGGGACACCGGGGAGCTGTTTTTT. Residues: CASTSSTGGDTGELFF.